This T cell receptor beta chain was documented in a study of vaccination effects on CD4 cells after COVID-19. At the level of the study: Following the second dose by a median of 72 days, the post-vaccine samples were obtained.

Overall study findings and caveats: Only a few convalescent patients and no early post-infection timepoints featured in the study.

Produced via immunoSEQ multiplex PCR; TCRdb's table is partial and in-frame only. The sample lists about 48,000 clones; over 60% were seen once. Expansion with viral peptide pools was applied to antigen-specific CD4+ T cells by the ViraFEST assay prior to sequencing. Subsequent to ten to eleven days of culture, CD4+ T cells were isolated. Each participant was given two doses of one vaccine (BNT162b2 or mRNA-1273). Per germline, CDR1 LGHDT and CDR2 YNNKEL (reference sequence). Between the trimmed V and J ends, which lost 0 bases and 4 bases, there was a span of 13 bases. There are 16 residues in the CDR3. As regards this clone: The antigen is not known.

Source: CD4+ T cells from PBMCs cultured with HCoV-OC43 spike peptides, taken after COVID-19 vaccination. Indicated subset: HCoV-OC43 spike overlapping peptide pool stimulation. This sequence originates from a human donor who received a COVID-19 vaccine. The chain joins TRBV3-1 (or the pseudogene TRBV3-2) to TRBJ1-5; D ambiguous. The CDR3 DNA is TGTGCCAGCAGCCAAGACAGCGGGGTCCGTAATCAGCCCCAGCATTTT. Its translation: CASSQDSGVRNQPQHF.